Sequencing of this T cell receptor (beta chain) was carried out in a study of OX40 agonist ivuxolimab in advanced cancers. The length of the CDR3 is 14 residues. With 8 bases removed from V and 6 bases from J, the gap between germline ends came to 19 bases. The germline CDR1 and CDR2 sequences are KGHSH and LQKENI. Libraries were prepared by immunoSEQ multiplex PCR; TCRdb keeps only in-frame clonotypes and omits some of them. The sample consists of some 66,000 clones, about 88% of them appearing once. The sequencing here drew on CD4+ or CD8+ T cells sorted from blood, taken in a trial of the OX40 agonist ivuxolimab. The rearrangement joins TRBV18 to TRBJ2-5; D might be TRBD1 (5 bases). This sequence originates from an adult with an advanced solid tumor such as melanoma, head and neck, liver or kidney cancer. As DNA, the CDR3 is TGTGCCAGCCACGGCGCAGGGCAGGGAAAGACCCAGTACTTC. Its protein is CASHGAGQGKTQYF.